This is a list of T cell receptor beta chains from one sample in a study of T cells in Graves' hyperthyroidism and ophthalmopathy. TCRdb analysed the multiplex PCR reads with MiXCR anew, one entry per CDR3 protein. The table includes approximately 710,000 distinct CDR3 sequences, approximately 15% detected once. The sequenced material came from blood. The source is a man aged 45-60 years with Graves' hyperthyroidism. Each CDR3 is given with its conserved first and last residue. The order of the fields is clone size, D gene, V gene, J gene, CDR3 DNA, CDR3 protein. D genes are given only for firm matches. Some rows have no size entry. The others give once, few or many, or a class for an expanded clone.

>.|TRBD2|TRBV6-5|TRBJ2-7
TGTGCCAGCAGTTTGTCCGGGAGGGGATTATACGAGCAGTACTTC
CASSLSGRGLYEQYF
>few|TRBD2|TRBV5-1|TRBJ2-1
TGCGCCAGCAGCTTGATTTCCAGCGGGGACTACAATGAGCAGTTCTTC
CASSLISSGDYNEQFF
>.|TRBD1|TRBV7-9|TRBJ1-3
TGTGCCAGCAGCCCACAGGGGAGCTCTGGAAACACCATATATTTT
CASSPQGSSGNTIYF
>.|.|TRBV3-1|TRBJ1-2
TGTGCCAGCACCGCCCTCGGTGGGGACGCAGAAACTAACTATGGCTACACCTTC
CASTALGGDAETNYGYTF
>.|TRBD2|TRBV5-1|TRBJ2-5
TGCGCCAGCAGCGCCGGGACTAGCGGGAGGGCCATAGAGACCCAGTACTTC
CASSAGTSGRAIETQYF
>many|TRBD1|TRBV12-3/TRBV12-4|TRBJ2-7
TGTGCCAGCAGTTCCGGGACAGGTCGTTACGAGCAGTACTTC
CASSSGTGRYEQYF
>.|TRBD2|TRBV5-1|TRBJ2-7
TGCGCCAGCAGCTTGACAGGGAGCAGCGGGAGGGCGGGCGAGCAGTACTTC
CASSLTGSSGRAGEQYF
>few|TRBD2|TRBV5-1|TRBJ2-1
TGCGCCAGCAGCTTGTCGGGAGGGCATAATGAGCAGTTCTTC
CASSLSGGHNEQFF
>.|.|TRBV30|TRBJ2-2
TGTGCCTGGATCTGGCCGAACACCGGGGAGCTGTTTTTT
CAWIWPNTGELFF
>many|TRBD1|TRBV7-2|TRBJ2-7
TGTGCCAGCAGCTTAGTGGGGACAGGGGACTACGAGCAGTACTTC
CASSLVGTGDYEQYF
>few|.|TRBV12-3/TRBV12-4|TRBJ2-3
TGTGCCAGCAGCCCTGGGAGGGAGGGGGGCACAGATACGCAGTATTTT
CASSPGREGGTDTQYF
>few|.|TRBV30|TRBJ1-4
TGTGCCTGGACCGAAGGGGAGGGTTTTAATGAAAAACTGTTTTTT
CAWTEGEGFNEKLFF
>.|.|TRBV13|TRBJ1-2
TGTGCCAGCAGCTTAGTTGGAAGCGGAGACTATGGCTACACCTTC
CASSLVGSGDYGYTF
>many|TRBD2|TRBV5-1|TRBJ2-1
TGCGCCAGCAGCTTAACTAGCGGGACTGGGAATGAGCAGTTCTTC
CASSLTSGTGNEQFF
>.|.|TRBV19|TRBJ1-2
TGTGCCAGTAGATCTAACCAGGGCTATGGCTACACCTTC
CASRSNQGYGYTF
>.|.|TRBV7-3|TRBJ1-2
TGTGCCAGCAGCCTTACGGAGGACAGAAGCGATGGCTACACCTTC
CASSLTEDRSDGYTF
>.|TRBD2|TRBV29-1|TRBJ2-1
TGCAGCGCCTCGAGCGGGGGTTACTACAATGAGCAGTTCTTC
CSASSGGYYNEQFF
>many|TRBD1|TRBV7-8|TRBJ2-7
TGTGCCAGCAGCTTAGACGGACGACTGGACAGGGTCGACGAGCAGTACTTC
CASSLDGRLDRVDEQYF
>.|TRBD2|TRBV19|TRBJ2-2
TGTGCCAGTAGTGGGACTAGCGGGACGGGGGACACCGGGGAGCTGTTTTTT
CASSGTSGTGDTGELFF
>few|.|TRBV2|TRBJ1-1
TGTGCCAGCAGTCCTAGGAGACTTGATGAGAACACTGAAGCTTTCTTT
CASSPRRLDENTEAFF
>many|TRBD2|TRBV20-1|TRBJ2-5
TGCAGTGCTAGACCCCCTAGCGGGAGGGTCCAAGAGACCCAGTACTTC
CSARPPSGRVQETQYF
>.|TRBD1|TRBV10-3|TRBJ2-2
TGTGCCATCAGCGAAGGGACAGCCGGGGAGCTGTTTTTT
CAISEGTAGELFF
>few|.|TRBV4-3|TRBJ2-7
TGCGCCAGCAGACTTACAGGTGGGAAAGAGCAGTACTTC
CASRLTGGKEQYF
>many|TRBD1|TRBV7-2|TRBJ1-5
TGTGCCAGCAGCTCAGCCCCTTACAGGGGAAGGGGCAATCAGCCCCAGCATTTT
CASSSAPYRGRGNQPQHF
>many|TRBD2|TRBV10-3|TRBJ2-7
TGTGCCATCAGTGAGGGGAGGGGTCCAGCGGGAGCGGTGGAGCAGTACTTC
CAISEGRGPAGAVEQYF
>.|TRBD1|TRBV11-3|TRBJ2-1
TGTGCCAGCGGCTTACCCTCAGGACAGGGCTCCTACAATGAGCAGTTCTTC
CASGLPSGQGSYNEQFF
>.|.|TRBV6-5|TRBJ2-1
TGTGCCCGCAGTTCGCAGGTTTCTTACTGGGAGGCCACCTACAATGAGCAGTTCTTC
CARSSQVSYWEATYNEQFF
>many|.|TRBV5-1|TRBJ2-7
TGTGCCAGCAGTTTAGCGGCAGACTACGAGCAGTACTTC
CASSLAADYEQYF
>many|.|TRBV2|TRBJ2-3
TGTGCCAGCATCCCCCTGGTGGCGAGCACAGATACGCAGTATTTT
CASIPLVASTDTQYF
>.|.|TRBV28|TRBJ1-2
TGTGCCAGCAGTTTATACCGGGACGGCCAATACACCTTC
CASSLYRDGQYTF
>many|.|TRBV19|TRBJ1-1
TGTGCCAGTATCGTAGGGCCCTCGAACACTGAAGCTTTCTTT
CASIVGPSNTEAFF
>.|TRBD2|TRBV4-1|TRBJ2-1
TGCGCCAGCAGCCAAGATCGTCCTAGCGGGTACAATGAGCAGTTCTTC
CASSQDRPSGYNEQFF
>many|.|TRBV7-3|TRBJ2-5
TGTGCCAGCAGCTTAGGTTTAAGTGGTGAGACCCAGTACTTC
CASSLGLSGETQYF
>many|.|TRBV6-1|TRBJ1-2
TGTGCCACCGCGGTGGGGCAGGGAAATGGCTACACCTTC
CATAVGQGNGYTF